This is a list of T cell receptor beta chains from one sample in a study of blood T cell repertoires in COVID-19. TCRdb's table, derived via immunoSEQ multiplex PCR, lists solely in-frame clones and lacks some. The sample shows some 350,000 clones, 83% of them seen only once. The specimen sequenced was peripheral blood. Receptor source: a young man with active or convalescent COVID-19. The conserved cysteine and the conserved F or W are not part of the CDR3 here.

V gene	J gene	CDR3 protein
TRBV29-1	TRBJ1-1	SVQSGGDEAF
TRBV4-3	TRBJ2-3	ASSEGLAGRTSTDTQY
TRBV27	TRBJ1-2	ASSWRRSKGYT
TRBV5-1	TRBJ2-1	ASSYLAGANNEQF
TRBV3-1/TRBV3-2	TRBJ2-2	ASSQGFGVVTGELF
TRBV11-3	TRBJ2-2	ASSFPWNTGELF
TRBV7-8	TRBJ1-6	ASSVGTRDSPLH
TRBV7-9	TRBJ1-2	ASSLDHSRANYGYT
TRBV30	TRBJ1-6	AWSQEVYNSPLH
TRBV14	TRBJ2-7	ASSQDSAAGRGASYEQY
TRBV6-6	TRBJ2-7	ASSSPDIFSYEQY
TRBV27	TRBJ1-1	ASTTGGNTEAF
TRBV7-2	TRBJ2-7	ASSYSGTISYEQY
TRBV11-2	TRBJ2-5	ASSLGSSSSQTQY
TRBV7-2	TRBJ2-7	ASSLVFGREYEQY
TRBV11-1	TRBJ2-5	ASSHGRGEETQY